This TCR beta chain was profiled in a study of control samples from healthy donors and cancer patients. V was trimmed by 0 bases and J by 0 bases, leaving 5 bases between them. CDR3 size: 14 residues. Germline loops: CDR1 WNHNN, CDR2 SYGVQD (reference sequence). Measured with immunoSEQ multiplex PCR; TCRdb has only the in-frame clones, and not every one. The sample has more than 100,000 clones; around 89% are singletons. This receptor was taken from a man aged 55 to 70 with lung cancer. This sequence joins TRBV10-1 and TRBJ1-1, with D uncertain. The sample comprised PBMCs. Here the CDR3 DNA reads TGCGCCAGCAGTGAGTCGGGATTGAACACTGAAGCTTTCTTT. Its protein product is CASSESGLNTEAFF.